This T cell receptor (beta chain) is from a study of blood T cells in healthy people across ages. Combining a sample-barcoded 5' primer with a J-beta primer mix, a second PCR ran for roughly 6 to 12 cycles. TCRdb recomputed calls from the 5' RACE reads with MiXCR, one row per CDR3 protein. The sample comprises under 1,000,000 distinct CDR3 sequences, around 45% of which are singletons, and about a sixth rests with the top ten. V trimming: 2 bases; J trimming: 3 bases; junction bases outside the gene matches: 9. This CDR3 is built from 16 residues. Germline CDR1 is DFQATT and CDR2 is SNEGSKA (reference sequence).

This receptor was identified in a man older than 75 in good health. The rearrangement uses TRBV20-1 and TRBJ2-5; 10 nucleotides align to TRBD1. The sequenced material came from blood. As DNA, the CDR3 is TGCAGTGCTAGAAACCGGGACAGGGGTCTTAAAGAGACCCAGTACTTC. It yields the protein CSARNRDRGLKETQYF.